This T cell receptor (beta chain) is drawn from a study of OX40 agonist ivuxolimab in advanced cancers. Study as a whole: Ivuxolimab, which is an agonistic anti-OX40 (CD134) antibody, was administered to the patients.

Regarding the study as a whole: Individuals who were partial responders at 0.1-3.0 mg/kg had clonal expansion that ranked among the lowest. The authors also found low normalized T-cell clonal expansion in some nonresponders.

Of note for this clone: The antigen is undetermined.

The method was immunoSEQ multiplex PCR; TCRdb's version includes in-frame clones alone and lacks a portion of them. The data contain tens of thousands of clones, around 80% of them seen just once; the ten biggest clones take up roughly 23%. The receptor was isolated from an adult with an advanced solid tumor such as melanoma, head and neck, liver or kidney cancer. The material sequenced was CD4+ or CD8+ T cells sorted from blood, taken in a trial of the OX40 agonist ivuxolimab.

The CDR3 nucleotides are TGTGCCAGCAGCGTAGGCTCTAGCGGGGGGAACATTCAGTACTTC. It specifies CASSVGSSGGNIQYF. The gene calls are TRBV9 and TRBJ2-4; TRBD2 aligns across 11 bases. The length of the CDR3 is 15 residues. Germline trimming cut 0 bases from V and 7 bases from J; bases unmatched to any gene: 3. Germline CDR1 and CDR2: SGDLS and YYNGEE.